These T cell receptor beta chains were read from a single sample in a study of T-cell reconstitution after alpha-beta-depleted transplantation in children. In TCRdb, the PCR reads were re-called with MiXCR into one record per CDR3 protein. The table has fewer than 750,000 distinct CDR3 sequences, about a quarter seen once. The sample consisted of PBMCs, taken before TCRalphabeta/CD19-depleted stem cell transplant. These receptors all come from a boy in the first two years of life with Wiskott-Aldrich syndrome, due to receive a stem cell transplant. CDR3s include the opening cysteine and the closing phenylalanine or tryptophan. D genes are given only for firm matches. Some rows have no size entry. The others give once, few or many, or a class for an expanded clone.

>NA|TRBV20-1|TRBJ1-3|NA
TGCAGTGCTAGAGATTTCAAAGGCAGGGGAGGAAACACCATATATTTT
CSARDFKGRGGNTIYF
>few|TRBV5-1|TRBJ2-5|TRBD2
TGCGCCAGCAGTGCGGGAGGGCCCCCAGAGACCCAGTACTTC
CASSAGGPPETQYF
>few|TRBV6-1|TRBJ2-2|NA
TGTGCCAGCACCGGTCGGGGCGCCGGGGAGCTGTTTTTT
CASTGRGAGELFF
>few|TRBV4-1|TRBJ2-6|NA
TGCGCCAGCAGCCAAGACGACAGGCCGGGATGGGCCAACGTCCTGACTTTC
CASSQDDRPGWANVLTF
>NA|TRBV20-1|TRBJ2-7|TRBD2
TGCAGTGCTAACCCCACTAGCGGATATGCCAACGAGCAGTACTTC
CSANPTSGYANEQYF
>few|TRBV14|TRBJ2-5|NA
TGTGCCACGGGGGAGACCCAGTACTTC
CATGETQYF
>NA|TRBV29-1|TRBJ2-1|TRBD1
TGCAGCGTTGAAGATCTTCTACGGGGACAGGGTAAGAATGAGCAGTTCTTC
CSVEDLLRGQGKNEQFF
>few|TRBV7-8|TRBJ2-7|TRBD1
TGTGCCAGCAGCTTAGCGGGACAGGCATCCTACGAGCAGTACTTC
CASSLAGQASYEQYF
>many|TRBV20-1|TRBJ2-5|NA
TGCAGTGCTAGAGAGAGCGAGACCCAGTACTTC
CSARESETQYF
>NA|TRBV20-1|TRBJ2-3|TRBD2
TGCAGTGCTAGTGAAAGGGCCAGCGGGAGGGCCCCAGATACGCATTATTTT
CSASERASGRAPDTHYF
>NA|TRBV2|TRBJ2-1|NA
TGTGCCAGCAGTGAGTGGGATATCGGCTACAATGAGCAGTTCTTC
CASSEWDIGYNEQFF
>NA|TRBV29-1|TRBJ2-1|TRBD1
TGCAGCGTCGCGTCCGGGACAGGGAGGAATGAGCAGTTCTTC
CSVASGTGRNEQFF
>NA|TRBV18|TRBJ1-5|NA
TGTGCCAGCTCACCAGATGAGGGAGTTCAGCCCCAGCATTTT
CASSPDEGVQPQHF
>NA|TRBV9|TRBJ2-7|TRBD1
TGTGCCAGCAGCGAGGGACAGGGCCAGCACGAGCAGTACTTC
CASSEGQGQHEQYF
>once|TRBV14|TRBJ2-1|NA
TGTGCCAGCAGCCAGGGAAATTTGAATGAGCAGTTCTTC
CASSQGNLNEQFF
>NA|TRBV3-1|TRBJ2-2|NA
TGTGCCAGCAGCCAAGGACTACAGAACACCGGGGAGCTGTTTTTT
CASSQGLQNTGELFF
>NA|TRBV27|TRBJ2-2|NA
TGTGCCAGCAGGGGAAAGAACACCGGGGAGCTGTTTTTT
CASRGKNTGELFF
>NA|TRBV30|TRBJ2-7|NA
TGTGCCTGGAAGTCGGGGGCGAAGCAGTACTTC
CAWKSGAKQYF
>few|TRBV5-1|TRBJ2-1|TRBD2
TGCGCCAGCAGCTCCAGCGGGATTCTTTACAATGAGCAGTTCTTC
CASSSSGILYNEQFF
>NA|TRBV7-2|TRBJ2-2|NA
TGTGCCAGCAGCCGTCCCATGGGGGCCGGGGAGCTGTTTTTT
CASSRPMGAGELFF
>few|TRBV10-3|TRBJ2-1|TRBD2
TGTGCCATCAAGGAAGGCGGGAGGAGCTCCTACAATGAGCAGTTCTTC
CAIKEGGRSSYNEQFF
>few|TRBV6-1|TRBJ1-4|NA
TGTGCCAGCAGTGGGAAGGTCCTGAATGAAAAACTGTTTTTT
CASSGKVLNEKLFF
>NA|TRBV5-5|TRBJ2-1|NA
TGTGCCAGCAGCATGGCGGGGGCCGGGTTCAATGAGCAGTTCTTC
CASSMAGAGFNEQFF
>NA|TRBV12-3/TRBV12-4|TRBJ2-1|TRBD2
TGTGCCAGCAGTTCCTGGACTAGCCGCAATGAGCAGTTCTTC
CASSSWTSRNEQFF
>NA|TRBV28|TRBJ1-2|NA
TGTGCCACCATAGTCGGGGACTATGGCTACACCTTC
CATIVGDYGYTF
>NA|TRBV4-1|TRBJ2-3|TRBD2
TGCGCCAGCAGCCAAGAAGGAACGGGAGGCCCAGATACGCAGTATTTT
CASSQEGTGGPDTQYF
>NA|TRBV6-2/TRBV6-3|TRBJ2-5|TRBD2
TGTGCCAGCAACGCCGGGACTAGCGGAGCCTGGGCGGGGTCCCAGTACTTC
CASNAGTSGAWAGSQYF
>few|TRBV12-3/TRBV12-4|TRBJ2-5|NA
TGTGCCAGCAGTTTTCAGACTGACGAAGAGACCCAGTACTTC
CASSFQTDEETQYF
>few|TRBV6-5|TRBJ1-2|NA
TGTGCCAGCAGTTACTTTAAAGATAATGGCTACACCTTC
CASSYFKDNGYTF
>few|TRBV5-5|TRBJ2-1|NA
TGTGCCAGCAGCTGGGGGGACTCCTACAATGAGCAGTTCTTC
CASSWGDSYNEQFF
>NA|TRBV5-1|TRBJ2-7|NA
TGCGCCAGCAGCTTGGGTGGGGGCGGTGCCTACGAGCAGTACTTC
CASSLGGGGAYEQYF
>NA|TRBV7-3|TRBJ2-1|NA
TGTGCCAGCAGTCCGCCAGACCAGCCAAGAAAGCAGTTCTTC
CASSPPDQPRKQFF
>few|TRBV6-2/TRBV6-3|TRBJ2-3|NA
TGTGCCAGCGGGAACGGAAACAGCGGTACGCAGTATTTT
CASGNGNSGTQYF
>NA|TRBV25-1|TRBJ2-3|NA
TGTGCCAGCAGTGAATCTGACGGATTGAGCACAGATACGCAGTATTTT
CASSESDGLSTDTQYF
>NA|TRBV5-1|TRBJ2-5|TRBD2
TGCGCCAGCAGCTGGGGGGGGACCCAGTACTTC
CASSWGGTQYF
>NA|TRBV29-1|TRBJ1-2|TRBD1
TGCAGCGTTTTAGGAGTCCTACAGACCATGAAGGGACAGGCCTCGGGTGGCTACACCTTC
CSVLGVLQTMKGQASGGYTF
>NA|TRBV2|TRBJ2-3|TRBD1
TGTGCCAGCAGGGACAGGGAACGTACGCAGTATTTT
CASRDRERTQYF
>NA|TRBV6-5|TRBJ2-1|TRBD1
TGTGCCAGCAGTTACTCGGGACAGGGGGCGAATGAGCAGTTCTTC
CASSYSGQGANEQFF
>NA|TRBV3-1|TRBJ2-3|NA
TGTGCCAGCAGCCAGTTGACAGATACGCAGTATTTT
CASSQLTDTQYF
>NA|TRBV5-1|TRBJ2-1|TRBD2
TGCGCCAGCTATAGCGGGAGGAGCTCCTACAATGAGCAGTTCTTC
CASYSGRSSYNEQFF
>NA|TRBV20-1|TRBJ2-1|NA
TGCAGTGCTACCCGTTGGGGCGCCAATGAGCAGTTCTTC
CSATRWGANEQFF
>NA|TRBV7-2|TRBJ2-7|NA
TGTGCCAGCAGCTTAGACCAGTACTACGAGCAGTACTTC
CASSLDQYYEQYF
>few|TRBV10-3|TRBJ2-7|NA
TGTGCCATCAGTGCAGAGACTTCCCCTTCCTACGAGCAGTACTTC
CAISAETSPSYEQYF
>NA|TRBV16|TRBJ2-2|NA
TGTGCCAGCAGCCAGAGCGCGAACGGGGAGCTGTTTTTT
CASSQSANGELFF